This TCR beta chain was sequenced during a study of cytomegalovirus exposure and HLA in healthy donors. Study-level findings and limits: Most TCR beta V segments were productive about 90% or about 30% of the time in an earlier analysis.

This PCR relied on a set of 60 Vbeta primers and 13 Jbeta primers. Assay used: immunoSEQ multiplex PCR; TCRdb lists only in-frame clones, some missing. The sample consists of 110,000 or so clones, around 80% of them appearing once. Points on this clone: Its target is unknown.

Germline V gene lookup returns CDR1 MDHEN and CDR2 SYDVKM. V shed 5 bases, J shed 0 bases, and the junction held 8 bases outside the gene matches. The CDR3 loop spans 16 amino acids. The chain has TRBV28 and TRBJ2-7, with TRBD1 matching 9 bases. Sequencing was done on a sample of PBMCs. The clonotype originates from a man aged 40-50 years in good health and CMV-seropositive. CDR3 sequence (DNA): TGTGCCAGCAGTCCTACCGGGACAGGGAGCTCCTACGAGCAGTACTTC. Translation gives CASSPTGTGSSYEQYF. Looking up the rest from reference TRBV28 and TRBJ2-7 gives the full variable domain: DVKVTQSSRYLVKRTGEKVFLECVQDMDHENMFWYRQDPGLGLRLIYFSYDVKMKEKGDIPEGYSVSREKKERFSLILESASTNQTSMYLCASSPTGTGSSYEQYFGPGTRLTVT.